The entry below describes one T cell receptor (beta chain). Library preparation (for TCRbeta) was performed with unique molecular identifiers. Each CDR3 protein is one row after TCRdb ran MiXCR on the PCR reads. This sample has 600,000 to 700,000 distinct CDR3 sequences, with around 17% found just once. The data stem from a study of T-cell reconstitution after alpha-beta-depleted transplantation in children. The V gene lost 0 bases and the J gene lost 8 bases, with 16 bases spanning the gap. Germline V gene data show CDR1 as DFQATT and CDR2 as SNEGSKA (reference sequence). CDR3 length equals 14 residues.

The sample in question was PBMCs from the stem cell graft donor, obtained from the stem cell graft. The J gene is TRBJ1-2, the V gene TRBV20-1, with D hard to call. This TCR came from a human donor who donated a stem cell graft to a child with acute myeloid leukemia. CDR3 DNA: TGCAGTGCTAGAGAGCCCGTTAAAGGGTACGGCTACACCTTC. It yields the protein CSAREPVKGYGYTF.